This entry lists 12 T cell receptor beta chains sequenced from one sample in a study of beta chain features in type 1 diabetes. Reverse transcription of all isolated RNA meant that expressed TCRB transcripts were sequenced. Some clones are missing from TCRdb's copy, which holds only in-frame ones; the method was immunoSEQ multiplex PCR. The sample shows 600,000 to 650,000 clones, 15% to 17% of them seen only once. What was sequenced was naive CD4+ T cells from blood. The receptors stem from a man in his late teens or twenties in good health.

The rearrangement uses TRBV9 and TRBJ1-1; 7 positions match TRBD1. CDR3 length: 15 amino acids. J gave up 4 bases and V 0 bases, and 6 bases lay outside the gene matches. The germline gives CDR1 SGDLS, CDR2 YYNGEE. DNA of the CDR3: TGTGCCAGCAGCGTAGCAGGGGGGAAGCCCACTGAAGCTTTCTTT. It yields the protein CASSVAGGKPTEAFF.

This clone was counted a few times. J is TRBJ1-4 and V is TRBV28; D not resolved. In germline, CDR1 is MDHEN, CDR2 SYDVKM. This CDR3 is 12 amino acids long. V shed 2 bases and J shed 7 bases, with 5 bases lying between them. CDR3 loop: CASSLRSEKLFF. The CDR3 region has the DNA TGTGCCAGCAGTTTAAGGTCTGAAAAACTGTTTTTT.

A remark on this clone: Other DNA sequences within the sample encode an identical CDR3. The rearrangement uses TRBV5-6 and TRBJ1-1; 7 positions agree with TRBD1. The CDR3 is 12 residues long. CDR1 SGHDT and CDR2 YYEEEE come from the germline V gene. Trimming cost V 4 bases and J 5 bases; bases outside gene matches: 2. DNA of the CDR3: TGTGCCAGCAGCCTGACAGGGACTGAAGCTTTCTTT. Translated, it gives CASSLTGTEAFF.

The gene calls are TRBV7-2 and TRBJ2-2, with 8 bases that match TRBD1. The CDR3 is 14 residues long. The J segment lost 7 bases and the V segment lost 5 bases, leaving 6 bases of the junction unmatched. In germline, CDR1 is SGHTA, CDR2 FQGNSA. Here the CDR3 DNA reads TGTGCCAGCAGCCCTACAGGGGGGATCGGGGAGCTGTTTTTT. It is translated as CASSPTGGIGELFF.

J is TRBJ2-3 and V is TRBV6-5, with 7 bases fitting TRBD1. V dropped 5 bases and J dropped 0; count of bases not matched to a gene: 5. Germline assignment: CDR1 MNHEY and CDR2 SVGAGI. The CDR3 extends over 15 amino acids. CDR3 DNA sequence: TGTGCCAGCAGTCGCGGACAGGCCAGCACAGATACGCAGTATTTT. Residues: CASSRGQASTDTQYF.

V and J are TRBV6-6 and TRBJ2-3; no firm D call. This CDR3 comprises 12 residues. Trimming removed 5 bases from V and 5 bases from J, with 8 bases in between. Per the germline V gene, CDR1 is MNHNY and CDR2 is SVGAGI (reference sequence). The CDR3, as DNA: TGTGCCAGCAGTACCCCGAGAGATACGCAGTATTTT. It encodes CASSTPRDTQYF.

The CDR3: CASRGAGGLSYEQYF. In nucleotides, the CDR3 is TGTGCCAGCAGGGGAGCGGGGGGCCTGTCCTACGAGCAGTACTTC. V and J are TRBV6-5 and TRBJ2-5; TRBD2 agrees at 9 bases. The DNA matches TRBJ2-7 better at its end, which makes the J call doubtful. The CDR3 spans 15 residues. Germline V lookup: CDR1 MNHEY, CDR2 SVGAGI.

As regards this clone: Other DNA sequences in the same sample also yield this CDR3. V usage is TRBV7-8 and J usage is TRBJ2-7; tentatively, D is TRBD2 (6 bases). V lost 1 base and J 3 bases, leaving 10 bases between the germline ends. CDR3 length equals 14 residues. Germline V gene sequence: CDR1 SGHVS, CDR2 FQNEAQ. The CDR3 loop reads CASSLGSGSYEQYF. The CDR3 coding sequence is TGTGCCAGCAGCTTAGGGTCCGGGAGCTACGAGCAGTACTTC. Drawing the rest from reference TRBV7-8 and TRBJ2-7, the complete variable domain is GAGVSQSPRYKVAKRGQDVALRCDPISGHVSLFWYQQALGQGPEFLTYFQNEAQLDKSGLPSDRFFAERPEGSVSTLKIQRTQQEDSAVYLCASSLGSGSYEQYFGPGTRLTVT.

The chain is built from TRBV4-1 and TRBJ1-1; D call uncertain. CDR3 length: 13 amino acids. Germline V gene lookup returns CDR1 MGHRA and CDR2 YSYEKL. V was cut by 4 bases and J by 6 bases, with 12 bases left in between. The CDR3: CASSLSWSPEAFF. The CDR3 DNA reads TGCGCCAGCAGCCTCAGCTGGAGCCCTGAAGCTTTCTTT.

The V gene is TRBV9, the J gene TRBJ2-7; maybe TRBD1 (6 bases). The CDR3 extends over 14 amino acids. From germline, CDR1 is SGDLS and CDR2 YYNGEE. V gave up 4 bases and J gave up 1 base, with 12 bases separating them. In DNA form, the CDR3 reads TGTGCCAGCAGCAGAATGACAGGATCCTACGAGCAGTACTTC. Encoded protein: CASSRMTGSYEQYF.

J is TRBJ2-1 and V is TRBV30, with D possibly matching TRBD1 (5 bases). The CDR3 has 14 amino acids. CDR1 and CDR2 (germline): GTSNPN, SVGIG (reference sequence). V was cut by 5 bases and J by 4 bases, with 15 bases left in between. CDR3 protein: CAWYGARPYNEQFF. In DNA form, the CDR3 reads TGTGCCTGGTATGGGGCCCGTCCATACAATGAGCAGTTCTTC.

The sample holds a few counts of this clone. The chain carries TRBV21-1 and TRBJ2-7; the DNA was not used to check the table's D call, TRBD1. TRBV21-1 constitutes a pseudogene. The CDR3 consists of 15 residues. The CDR3 loop is CASSKAGLHSYEQYF. The DNA for the CDR3 is TGTGCCAGCAGCAAAGCGGGGCTACACTCCTACGAGCAGTACTTC.